This T cell receptor beta chain appears in the sequencing data of a study of OX40 agonist ivuxolimab in advanced cancers. Study results and caveats: Clones of CD4+ and CD8+ blood T cells grew by week 6 at doses of 0.1 to 3.0 mg/kg.

Measured with immunoSEQ multiplex PCR; TCRdb has only the in-frame clones, and not every one. The sample lists approximately 70,000 clones, approximately 85% occurring once. This CDR3 has 13 amino acids. The V end lost 3 bases, the J end lost 7 bases, and 12 bases lay between the germline ends. Germline CDR1 reads KGHSH; CDR2 reads LQKENI. As for this clone: The antigen remains undetermined.

The chain recombines TRBV18 with TRBJ1-1; tentative D call: TRBD1 (5 bases). The sample in question was CD4+ or CD8+ T cells sorted from blood, obtained in a trial of the OX40 agonist ivuxolimab. The clonotype originates from an adult with an advanced solid tumor such as melanoma, head and neck, liver or kidney cancer. The chain's CDR3 is CASSPATELEAFF. The DNA of the CDR3 is TGTGCCAGCTCACCCGCGACAGAACTTGAAGCTTTCTTT.